This T cell receptor beta chain was found in a study of blood T cell repertoires in COVID-19. This clone was detected only once. Deletions cut 0 bases from V and 4 bases from J, with 9 bases between. Germline V gives CDR1 LGHDT, CDR2 YNNKEL (reference sequence). There are 14 residues in the CDR3. Participants were aged about 18 to 90 years from about two dozen US areas. Assignments of participants to cohorts depended upon their own reported clinical history. Sequenced by immunoSEQ multiplex PCR; TCRdb stores in-frame clones only, minus some. The repertoire holds under 300,000 clones, with just over 85% as singletons.

Sequencing used PBMCs or T cells enriched from blood (not recorded which). This clonotype originated in a man aged 18 to 30 who had recovered from COVID-19. This chain uses TRBV3-1 (or the pseudogene TRBV3-2) with TRBJ1-1, with D unresolved. CDR3 sequence reads: CASSQDGGSTEAFF. The DNA for the CDR3 is TGTGCCAGCAGCCAAGACGGAGGGAGCACTGAAGCTTTCTTT.